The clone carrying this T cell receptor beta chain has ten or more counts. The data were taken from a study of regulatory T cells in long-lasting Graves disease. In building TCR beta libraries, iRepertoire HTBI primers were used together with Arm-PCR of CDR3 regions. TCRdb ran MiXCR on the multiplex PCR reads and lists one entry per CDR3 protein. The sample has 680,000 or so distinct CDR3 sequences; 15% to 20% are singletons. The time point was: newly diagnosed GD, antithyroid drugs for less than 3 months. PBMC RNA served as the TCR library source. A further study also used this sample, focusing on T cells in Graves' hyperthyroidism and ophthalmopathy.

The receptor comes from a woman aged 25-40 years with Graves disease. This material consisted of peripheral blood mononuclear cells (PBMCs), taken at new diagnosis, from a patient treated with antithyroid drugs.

The CDR3 DNA reads as TGTGCCACCAGCGTCCGGGACAGGTACACTGAAGCTTTCTTT. It translates to CATSVRDRYTEAFF. The chain is built from TRBV15 and TRBJ1-1, with 8 nucleotides matching TRBD1. The CDR3 loop spans 14 amino acids. Trimming took 5 bases from V and 3 from J; bases not matched to a gene: 5. The germline V gene has CDR1 LNHNV and CDR2 YYDKDF (reference sequence).